This record concerns one TCR beta chain sequence. Some clones are missing from TCRdb's copy, which holds only in-frame ones; the method was immunoSEQ multiplex PCR. The table shows about 46,000 clones, with around 90% occurring only once. These data belong to a study of OX40 agonist ivuxolimab in advanced cancers. The V and J ends lost 2 bases and 7 bases respectively, with 9 bases between them. CDR1 and CDR2 (germline): MNHEY, SMNVEV (reference sequence). This CDR3 is 13 amino acids long. The sequenced sample was CD4+ or CD8+ T cells sorted from blood, obtained in a trial of the OX40 agonist ivuxolimab. The TCR comes from an adult with an advanced solid tumor such as melanoma, head and neck, liver or kidney cancer. The genes are TRBV27 and TRBJ2-1, with TRBD1 as a possible D gene (6 bases). The CDR3 is CASSLQGWNEQFF. The CDR3 DNA sequence: TGTGCCAGCAGTTTACAGGGGTGGAATGAGCAGTTCTTC.